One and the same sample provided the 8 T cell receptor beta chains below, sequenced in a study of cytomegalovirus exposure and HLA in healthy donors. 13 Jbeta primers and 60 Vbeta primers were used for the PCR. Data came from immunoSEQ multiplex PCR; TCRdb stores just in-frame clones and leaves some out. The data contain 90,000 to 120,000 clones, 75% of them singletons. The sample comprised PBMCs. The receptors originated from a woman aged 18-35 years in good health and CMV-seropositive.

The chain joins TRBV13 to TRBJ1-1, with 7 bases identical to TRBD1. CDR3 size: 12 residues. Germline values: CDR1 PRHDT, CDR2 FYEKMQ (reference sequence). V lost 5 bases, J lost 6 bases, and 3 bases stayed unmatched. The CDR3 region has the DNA TGTGCCAGCAGCCCTGGGACAGCTGAAGCTTTCTTT. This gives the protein CASSPGTAEAFF. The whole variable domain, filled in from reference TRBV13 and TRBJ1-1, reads AAGVIQSPRHLIKEKRETATLKCYPIPRHDTVYWYQQGPGQDPQFLISFYEKMQSDKGSIPDRFSAQQFSDYHSELNMSSLELGDSALYFCASSPGTAEAFFGQGTRLTVV.

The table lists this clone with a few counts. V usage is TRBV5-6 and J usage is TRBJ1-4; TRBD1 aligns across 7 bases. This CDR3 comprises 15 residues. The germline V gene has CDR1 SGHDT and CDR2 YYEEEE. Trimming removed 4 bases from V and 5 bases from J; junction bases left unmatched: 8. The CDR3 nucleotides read TGTGCCAGCAGCGAGGGACAGAAACAGAATGAAAAACTGTTTTTT. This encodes CASSEGQKQNEKLFF.

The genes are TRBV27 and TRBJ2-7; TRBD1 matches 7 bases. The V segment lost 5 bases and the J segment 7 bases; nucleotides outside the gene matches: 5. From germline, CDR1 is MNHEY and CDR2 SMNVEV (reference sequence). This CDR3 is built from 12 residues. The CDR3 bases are TGTGCCAGCAGTACCCCGGACAGGGAGCAGTACTTC. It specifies CASSTPDREQYF.

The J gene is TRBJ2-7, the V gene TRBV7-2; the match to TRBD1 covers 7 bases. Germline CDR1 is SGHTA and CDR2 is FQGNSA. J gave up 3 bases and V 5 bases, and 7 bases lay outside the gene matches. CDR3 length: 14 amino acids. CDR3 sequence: CASSAGRGFYEQYF. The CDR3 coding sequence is TGTGCCAGCAGCGCCGGCAGGGGGTTCTACGAGCAGTACTTC.

The CDR3 sequence: CASRGGGRAFLTQYF. CDR3 nucleotides: TGCGCCAGCAGAGGTGGTGGGAGGGCCTTCCTTACGCAGTATTTT. This sequence joins TRBV5-1 and TRBJ2-3; 7 positions match TRBD2. The germline V gene encodes CDR1 SGHRS and CDR2 YFSETQ. J was trimmed by 8 bases and V by 5 bases; bases with no gene match: 14. CDR3 length: 15 amino acids.

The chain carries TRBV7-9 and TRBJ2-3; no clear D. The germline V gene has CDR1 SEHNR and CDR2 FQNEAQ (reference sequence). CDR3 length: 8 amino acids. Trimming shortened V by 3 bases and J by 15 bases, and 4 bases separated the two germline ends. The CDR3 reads CASSFNYF. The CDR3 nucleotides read TGTGCCAGCAGCTTTAATTATTTT.

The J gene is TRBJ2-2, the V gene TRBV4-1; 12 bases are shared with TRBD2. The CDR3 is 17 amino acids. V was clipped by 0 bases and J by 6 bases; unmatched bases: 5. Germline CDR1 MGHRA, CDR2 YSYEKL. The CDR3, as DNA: TGCGCCAGCAGCCAAGATCGCGGACTAGCGGGACCCGGGGAGCTGTTTTTT. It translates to CASSQDRGLAGPGELFF.

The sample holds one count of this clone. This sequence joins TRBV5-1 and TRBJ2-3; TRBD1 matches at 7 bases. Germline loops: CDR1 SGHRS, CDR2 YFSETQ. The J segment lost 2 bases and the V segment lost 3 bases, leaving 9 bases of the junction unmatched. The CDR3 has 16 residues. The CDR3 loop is CASSSGQALSTDTQYF. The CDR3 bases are TGCGCCAGCAGCTCCGGACAGGCATTATCCACAGATACGCAGTATTTT.